This is a list of T cell receptor beta chains from one sample in a study of blood T cell repertoires in COVID-19. Sequencing used immunoSEQ multiplex PCR; TCRdb keeps in-frame clones, though not all of them. The sample consists of 150,000 to 200,000 clones, 86% of them appearing once. The material sequenced was peripheral blood. The receptors were gathered from a man between 65 and 79 years old with acute or convalescent COVID-19. The CDR3 runs from the conserved cysteine through the conserved F or W. The D gene is left open where the match is weak. The size of a clone is reported for some rows only, either as once, few or many, or as a class for expanded clones.

.,TRBV4-3,TRBD1,TRBJ1-1,TGCGCCAGCAGCCAAGATGGGGACAGGGAAGCTTTCTTT,CASSQDGDREAFF
.,TRBV4-3,TRBD1,TRBJ1-6,TGCGCCAGCAGCCAAGATACGGCCGGACAGGGTGATTCACCCCTCCACTTT,CASSQDTAGQGDSPLHF
.,TRBV28,.,TRBJ1-3,TGTGCCAGCAGTATGGCCGGGGGCTCTGGAAACACCATATATTTT,CASSMAGGSGNTIYF
.,TRBV5-6,.,TRBJ2-5,TGTGCCAGCAGCTTGATCTCCGGTGGAGAGACCCAGTACTTC,CASSLISGGETQYF
.,TRBV6-4,.,TRBJ2-7,TGTGCCAGCAGGGAACAGGGACCGCTCTACGAGCAGTACTTC,CASREQGPLYEQYF
.,TRBV4-3,.,TRBJ1-3,TGCGCCAGCAGCCAAGATAGGAACAGGGAGGGAAACACCATATATTTT,CASSQDRNREGNTIYF
.,TRBV6-5,TRBD1,TRBJ1-1,TGTGCCAGCAGTTACAACCCGGACAGGGGGGCTTTCTTT,CASSYNPDRGAFF
.,TRBV9,TRBD2,TRBJ2-1,TGTGCCAGCAGCGTATTGGGACTAGCGGGGCTCAATGAGCAGTTCTTC,CASSVLGLAGLNEQFF
.,TRBV5-1,TRBD1,TRBJ1-2,TGCGCCAGCTGCTCTAATTCCCCACTCGACAGGGAAGACGGCTACACCTTC,CASCSNSPLDREDGYTF
once,TRBV27,TRBD2,TRBJ2-1,TGTGCCAGCACTCTAAGGTTAGGACGCGGGAGTGAGCAGTTCTTC,CASTLRLGRGSEQFF
.,TRBV27,TRBD1,TRBJ2-7,TGTGCCAGCAGTCCGTCCGGGACAGGCAAGTCCTACGAGCAGTACTTC,CASSPSGTGKSYEQYF
once,TRBV10-3,TRBD2,TRBJ2-7,TGTGCCATCAGCTATGGGGGGGGGAACTCCTACGAGCAGTACTTC,CAISYGGGNSYEQYF
.,TRBV27,.,TRBJ2-7,TGTGCCAGCAGTTTATCGAAGTCTACAGGCTACGAGCAGTACTTC,CASSLSKSTGYEQYF
.,TRBV27,TRBD1,TRBJ2-6,TGTGCCAGCAGCCAGGGGGCAAGGGGGGCCAACGTCCTGACTTTC,CASSQGARGANVLTF
.,TRBV28,.,TRBJ1-1,TGTGCCAGCAGTATAGGGGCCAAGGTCACTGAAGCTTTCTTT,CASSIGAKVTEAFF
.,TRBV7-2,.,TRBJ1-4,TGTGCCAGCAGCTTAACAGCAACTAATGAAAAACTGTTTTTT,CASSLTATNEKLFF
once,TRBV4-1,TRBD1,TRBJ2-1,TGCGCCAGCAGCCTGTCAGGGGGCTCCTACAATGAGCAGTTCTTC,CASSLSGGSYNEQFF
few,TRBV9,.,TRBJ1-5,TGTGCCAGCAGCGAAACAGGGAGTCAGCCCCAGCATTTT,CASSETGSQPQHF
.,TRBV6-2/TRBV6-3,.,TRBJ2-1,TGTGCCAGCAGCCCCCCTCCCAACTTCTCCTACAATGAGCAGTTCTTC,CASSPPPNFSYNEQFF
.,TRBV5-1,.,TRBJ2-4,TGCGCCAGCAGCTCACCTCAGGGACTAGCCAAAAACATTCAGTACTTC,CASSSPQGLAKNIQYF
.,TRBV6-5,.,TRBJ2-7,TGTGCCAGCAGCCTTAAAAACTACGAGCAGTACTTC,CASSLKNYEQYF
few,TRBV27,TRBD1,TRBJ1-1,TGTGCCAGCAGGGAGAGGGGGCTAAACACTGAAGCTTTCTTT,CASRERGLNTEAFF
.,TRBV5-1,TRBD1,TRBJ1-2,TGCGCCAGCAGTCACAGGGGCGCGGACTATGGCTACACCTTC,CASSHRGADYGYTF
.,TRBV6-5,.,TRBJ2-1,TGTGCCAGCAGGGGGCTCTTGGGCGATGAGCAGTTCTTC,CASRGLLGDEQFF
.,TRBV5-4,TRBD2,TRBJ2-3,TGTGCCAGCACCACCGGGACTAGCTCCCGGGATACGCAGTATTTT,CASTTGTSSRDTQYF
.,TRBV5-1,TRBD2,TRBJ2-3,TGCGCCAGCAGCTGGGGACTAGCGGGAGTCACAGATACGCAGTATTTT,CASSWGLAGVTDTQYF
.,TRBV5-4,.,TRBJ1-1,TGTGCCAGCAGTCCAGGGTGGGACACTGAAGCTTTCTTT,CASSPGWDTEAFF
.,TRBV5-1,TRBD1,TRBJ2-2,TGCGCCAGCAGCTTTGGACAGGGGGCGCTGGTCGGGGAGCTGTTTTTT,CASSFGQGALVGELFF
once,TRBV10-3,.,TRBJ1-2,TGTGCCGTTACAGGGATGTGGGGCTACACCTTC,CAVTGMWGYTF
few,TRBV10-1,TRBD2,TRBJ2-2,TGCGCCAGCAGGGCGGGGGAACCCGGGGAGCTGTTTTTT,CASRAGEPGELFF
.,TRBV9,TRBD1,TRBJ1-3,TGTGCCAGCAGCGTTTTGGACAGGGGAAACACCATATATTTT,CASSVLDRGNTIYF
.,TRBV4-2,TRBD2,TRBJ2-1,TGTGCCAGCAGCCAAGAGCCCCTAGCGGGAGGATACAATGAGCAGTTCTTC,CASSQEPLAGGYNEQFF
.,TRBV18,.,TRBJ1-1,TGTGCCAGCTCCGGACAGAGCAACACTGAAGCTTTCTTT,CASSGQSNTEAFF
.,TRBV15,TRBD2,TRBJ2-5,TGTGCCACCAGCAGAGGGATCGGGACTAGCGGAGAGACCCAGTACTTC,CATSRGIGTSGETQYF
.,TRBV5-4,.,TRBJ2-2,TGTGCCAGCAGCCGAGGCCAGGGTCAAAACACCGGGGAGCTGTTTTTT,CASSRGQGQNTGELFF
.,TRBV29-1,.,TRBJ2-3,TGCAGCGTTGAAGATCGACTGAGCACAGATACGCAGTATTTT,CSVEDRLSTDTQYF
.,TRBV2,.,TRBJ2-7,TGTGCCAGCAGTGAGCAGGGGAACAGCGAGCAGTACTTC,CASSEQGNSEQYF
.,TRBV7-8,.,TRBJ2-1,TGTGCCAGCAGCTTAGTGACTAGAGCTTACAATGAGCAGTTCTTC,CASSLVTRAYNEQFF
.,TRBV27,.,TRBJ1-2,TGTGCCAGCAGTCCCAGACGCGAGCTACTAACTTATGGCTACACCTTC,CASSPRRELLTYGYTF
.,TRBV7-9,.,TRBJ2-7,TGTGCCAGCAGCCGACAGAACCTGGACGAGCAGTACTTC,CASSRQNLDEQYF
.,TRBV5-5,.,TRBJ2-2,TGTGCCAGCAGCCCGGCCGGGGAGCTGTTTTTT,CASSPAGELFF
.,TRBV12-3/TRBV12-4,.,TRBJ1-1,TGTGCCAGCAGTTTTGAGGGGAACACTGAAGCTTTCTTT,CASSFEGNTEAFF
.,TRBV5-1,.,TRBJ2-5,TGCGCCAGCAGCTTGGTCTCTGAGACCCAGTACTTC,CASSLVSETQYF
.,TRBV7-2,.,TRBJ2-7,TGTGCCAGCAGCTTAGTGGGGGGGCTCGAGCAGTACTTC,CASSLVGGLEQYF
.,TRBV5-1,.,TRBJ1-4,TGCGCCAGCCAGGTGGCGGGAGGAAGTGAAAAACTGTTTTTT,CASQVAGGSEKLFF